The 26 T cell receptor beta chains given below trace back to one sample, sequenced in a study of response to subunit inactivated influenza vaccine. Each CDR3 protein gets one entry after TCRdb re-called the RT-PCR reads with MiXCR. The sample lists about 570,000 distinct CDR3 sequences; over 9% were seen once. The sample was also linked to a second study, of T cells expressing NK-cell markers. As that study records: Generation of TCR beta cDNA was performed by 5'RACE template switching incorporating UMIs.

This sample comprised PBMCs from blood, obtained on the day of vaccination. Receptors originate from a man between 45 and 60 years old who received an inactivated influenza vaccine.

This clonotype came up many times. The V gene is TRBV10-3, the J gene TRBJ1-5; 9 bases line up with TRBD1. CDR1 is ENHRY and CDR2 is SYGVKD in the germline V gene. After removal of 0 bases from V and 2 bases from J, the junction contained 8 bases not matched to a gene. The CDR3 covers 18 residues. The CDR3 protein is CAISESLDRGPRNQPQHF. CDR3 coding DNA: TGTGCCATCAGTGAGTCGCTGGACAGGGGTCCTCGCAATCAGCCCCAGCATTTT.

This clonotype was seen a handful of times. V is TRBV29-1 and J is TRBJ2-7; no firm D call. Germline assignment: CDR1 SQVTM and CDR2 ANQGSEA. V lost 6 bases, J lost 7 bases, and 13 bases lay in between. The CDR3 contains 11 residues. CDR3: CSVLQAKEQYF. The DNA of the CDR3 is TGCAGCGTACTGCAGGCGAAGGAGCAGTACTTC.

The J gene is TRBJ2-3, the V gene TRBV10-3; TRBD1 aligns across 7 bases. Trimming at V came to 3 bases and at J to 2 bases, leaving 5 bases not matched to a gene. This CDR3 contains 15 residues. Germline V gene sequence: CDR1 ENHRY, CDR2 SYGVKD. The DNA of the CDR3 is TGTGCCATCAGTGAACCGGGACAGTCCACAGATACGCAGTATTTT. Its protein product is CAISEPGQSTDTQYF.

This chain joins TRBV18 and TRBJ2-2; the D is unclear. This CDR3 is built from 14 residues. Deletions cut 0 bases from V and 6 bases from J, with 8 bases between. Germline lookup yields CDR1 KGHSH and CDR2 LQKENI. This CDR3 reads CASSPPGVSGELFF. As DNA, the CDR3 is TGTGCCAGCTCACCACCGGGCGTTTCCGGGGAGCTGTTTTTT.

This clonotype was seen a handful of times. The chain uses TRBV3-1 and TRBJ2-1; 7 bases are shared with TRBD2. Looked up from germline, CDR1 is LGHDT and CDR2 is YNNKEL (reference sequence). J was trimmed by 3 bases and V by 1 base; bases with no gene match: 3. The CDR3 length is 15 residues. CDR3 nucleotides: TGTGCCAGCAGCCAAGGGGGGGGGATCTACAATGAGCAGTTCTTC. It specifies CASSQGGGIYNEQFF.

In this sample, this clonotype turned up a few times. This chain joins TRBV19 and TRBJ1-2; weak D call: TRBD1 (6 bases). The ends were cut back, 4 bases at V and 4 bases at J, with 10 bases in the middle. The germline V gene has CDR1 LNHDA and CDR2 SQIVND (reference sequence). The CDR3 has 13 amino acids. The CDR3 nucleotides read TGTGCCAGTAGTAGCCGGGACACCTATGGCTACACCTTC. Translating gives CASSSRDTYGYTF.

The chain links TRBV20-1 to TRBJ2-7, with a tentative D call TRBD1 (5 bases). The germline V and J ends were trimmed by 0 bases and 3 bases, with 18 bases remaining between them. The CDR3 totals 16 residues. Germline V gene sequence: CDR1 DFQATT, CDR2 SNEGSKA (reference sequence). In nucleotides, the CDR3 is TGCAGTGCTAGAGATATAGGACACGAATTTAGCTACGAGCAGTACTTC. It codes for CSARDIGHEFSYEQYF.

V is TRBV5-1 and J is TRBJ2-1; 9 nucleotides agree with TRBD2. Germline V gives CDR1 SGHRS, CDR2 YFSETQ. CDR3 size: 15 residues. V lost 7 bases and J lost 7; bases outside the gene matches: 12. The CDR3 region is CASRPAGGPINEQFF. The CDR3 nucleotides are TGCGCCAGCCGACCCGCGGGGGGGCCAATTAATGAGCAGTTCTTC.

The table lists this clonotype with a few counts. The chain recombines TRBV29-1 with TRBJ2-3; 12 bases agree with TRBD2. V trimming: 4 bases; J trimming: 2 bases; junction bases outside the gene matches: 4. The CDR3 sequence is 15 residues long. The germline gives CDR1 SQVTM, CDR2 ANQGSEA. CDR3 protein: CSVGLAGDNTDTQYF. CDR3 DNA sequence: TGCAGCGTTGGACTAGCGGGAGATAACACAGATACGCAGTATTTT.

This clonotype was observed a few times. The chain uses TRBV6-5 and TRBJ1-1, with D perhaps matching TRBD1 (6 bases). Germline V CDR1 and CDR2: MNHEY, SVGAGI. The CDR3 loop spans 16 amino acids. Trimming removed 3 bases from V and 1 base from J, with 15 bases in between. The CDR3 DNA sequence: TGTGCCAGCAGTTATGCTCCGGGGGCGAGGAACACTGAAGCTTTCTTT. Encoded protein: CASSYAPGARNTEAFF.

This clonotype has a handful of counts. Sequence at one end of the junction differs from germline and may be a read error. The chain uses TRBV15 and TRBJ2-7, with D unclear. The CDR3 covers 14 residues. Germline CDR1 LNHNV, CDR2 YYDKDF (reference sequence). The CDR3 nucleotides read TGTGCCACCAGCTCCCGGACGGCCTCCTCCGAGCAGTACTTC. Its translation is CATSSRTASSEQYF.

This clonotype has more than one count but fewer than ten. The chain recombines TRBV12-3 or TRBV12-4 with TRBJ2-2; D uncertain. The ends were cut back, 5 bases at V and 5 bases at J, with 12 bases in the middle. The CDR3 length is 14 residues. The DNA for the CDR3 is TGTGCCAGCAGTCCCTATGGCGGAACCGGGGAGCTGTTTTTT. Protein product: CASSPYGGTGELFF.

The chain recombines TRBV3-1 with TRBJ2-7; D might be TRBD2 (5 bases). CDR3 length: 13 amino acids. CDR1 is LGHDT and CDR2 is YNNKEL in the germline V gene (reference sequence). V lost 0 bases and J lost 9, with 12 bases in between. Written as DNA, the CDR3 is TGTGCCAGCAGCCAAGATCCCGGACTTCGGCAGTACTTC. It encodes CASSQDPGLRQYF.

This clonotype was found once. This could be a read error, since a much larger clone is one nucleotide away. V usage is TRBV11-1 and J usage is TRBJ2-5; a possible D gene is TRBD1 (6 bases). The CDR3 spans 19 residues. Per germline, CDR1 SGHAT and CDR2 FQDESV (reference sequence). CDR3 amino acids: CANSFPDRERSKDQETQYF. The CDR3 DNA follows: TGTGCCAACAGCTTTCCGGACAGAGAGAGAAGTAAAGACCAAGAGACCCAGTACTTC.

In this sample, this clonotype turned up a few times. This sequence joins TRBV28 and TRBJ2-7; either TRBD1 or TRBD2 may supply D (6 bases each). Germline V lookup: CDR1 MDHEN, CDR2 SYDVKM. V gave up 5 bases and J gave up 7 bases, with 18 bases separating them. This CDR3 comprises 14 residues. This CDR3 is CASSELSGAGEQYF. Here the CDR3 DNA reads TGTGCCAGCAGTGAACTATCGGGGGCGGGGGAGCAGTACTTC. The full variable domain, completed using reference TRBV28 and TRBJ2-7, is DVKVTQSSRYLVKRTGEKVFLECVQDMDHENMFWYRQDPGLGLRLIYFSYDVKMKEKGDIPEGYSVSREKKERFSLILESASTNQTSMYLCASSELSGAGEQYFGPGTRLTVT.

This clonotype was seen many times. The CDR3 DNA sequence: TGTGCCAGCAGCCCCAGCGGGAACACCGGGGAGCTGTTTTTT. Translated, it gives CASSPSGNTGELFF. This sequence joins TRBV7-2 and TRBJ2-2, with D possibly being TRBD2 (5 bases). The CDR3 has 14 residues. Germline lookup yields CDR1 SGHTA and CDR2 FQGNSA. The V end lost 5 bases, the J end lost 1 base, and 8 bases lay between the germline ends.

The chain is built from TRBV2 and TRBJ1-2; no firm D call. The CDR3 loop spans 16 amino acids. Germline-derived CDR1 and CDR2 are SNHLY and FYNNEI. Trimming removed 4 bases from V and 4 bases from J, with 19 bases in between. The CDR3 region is CASSAWQTPSGYGYTF. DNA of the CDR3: TGTGCCAGCAGTGCCTGGCAGACCCCCTCGGGCTATGGCTACACCTTC.

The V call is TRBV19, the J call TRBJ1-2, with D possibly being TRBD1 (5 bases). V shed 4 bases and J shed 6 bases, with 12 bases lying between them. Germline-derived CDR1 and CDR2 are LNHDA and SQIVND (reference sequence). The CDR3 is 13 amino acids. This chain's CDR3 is CASSRGPTDGYTF. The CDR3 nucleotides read TGTGCCAGTAGTAGGGGACCCACGGATGGCTACACCTTC.

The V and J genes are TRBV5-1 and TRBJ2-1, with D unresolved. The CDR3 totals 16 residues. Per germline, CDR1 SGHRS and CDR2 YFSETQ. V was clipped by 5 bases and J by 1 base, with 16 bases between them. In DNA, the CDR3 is TGCGCCAGCAGTACTGACAAGGCCTCTTCCTACAATGAGCAGTTCTTC. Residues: CASSTDKASSYNEQFF. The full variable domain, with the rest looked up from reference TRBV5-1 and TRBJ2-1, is KAGVTQTPRYLIKTRGQQVTLSCSPISGHRSVSWYQQTPGQGLQFLFEYFSETQRNKGNFPGRFSGRQFSNSRSEMNVSTLELGDSALYLCASSTDKASSYNEQFFGPGTRLTVL.

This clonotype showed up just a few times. The CDR3 region has the DNA TGTGCCAGCATCGCAGCGGGGGGTCCCTACGAGCAGTACTTC. Translated, it gives CASIAAGGPYEQYF. This sequence joins TRBV6-2 or TRBV6-3 and TRBJ2-7; 9 bases are shared with TRBD2. The CDR3 has 14 amino acids. CDR1 is MNHEY, CDR2 SVGEGT, per germline. V lost 7 bases, J lost 2 bases, and 6 bases stayed unmatched.

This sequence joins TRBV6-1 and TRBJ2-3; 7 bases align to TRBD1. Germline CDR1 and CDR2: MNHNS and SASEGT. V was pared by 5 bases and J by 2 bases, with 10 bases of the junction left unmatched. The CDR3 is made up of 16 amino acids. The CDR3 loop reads CASSKGQRTSTDTQYF. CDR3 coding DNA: TGTGCCAGCAGTAAGGGACAGCGGACCTCCACAGATACGCAGTATTTT.

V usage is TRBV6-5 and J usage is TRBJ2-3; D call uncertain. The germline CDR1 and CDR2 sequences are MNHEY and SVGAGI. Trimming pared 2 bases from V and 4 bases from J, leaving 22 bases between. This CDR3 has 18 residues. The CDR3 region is CASSYRGADTKRADTQYF. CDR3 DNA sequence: TGTGCCAGCAGTTACCGAGGCGCAGACACCAAACGCGCAGATACGCAGTATTTT.

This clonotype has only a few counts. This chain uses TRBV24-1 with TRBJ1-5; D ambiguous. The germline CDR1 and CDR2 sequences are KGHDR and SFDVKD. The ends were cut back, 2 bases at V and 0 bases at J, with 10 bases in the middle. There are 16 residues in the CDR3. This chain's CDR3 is CATSDSRTGSNQPQHF. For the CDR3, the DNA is TGTGCCACCAGTGATTCTCGGACTGGTAGCAATCAGCCCCAGCATTTT.

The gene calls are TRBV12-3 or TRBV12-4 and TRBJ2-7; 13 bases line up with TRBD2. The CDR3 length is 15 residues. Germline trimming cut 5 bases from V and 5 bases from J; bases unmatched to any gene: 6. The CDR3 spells CASSPLAGGLDEQYF. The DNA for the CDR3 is TGTGCCAGCAGTCCACTAGCGGGGGGGCTGGACGAGCAGTACTTC.

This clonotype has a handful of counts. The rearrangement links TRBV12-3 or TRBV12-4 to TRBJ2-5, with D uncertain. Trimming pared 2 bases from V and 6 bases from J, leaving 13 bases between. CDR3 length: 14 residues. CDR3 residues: CASSLMSAIQTQYF. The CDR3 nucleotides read TGTGCCAGCAGTTTAATGTCGGCAATTCAGACCCAGTACTTC.

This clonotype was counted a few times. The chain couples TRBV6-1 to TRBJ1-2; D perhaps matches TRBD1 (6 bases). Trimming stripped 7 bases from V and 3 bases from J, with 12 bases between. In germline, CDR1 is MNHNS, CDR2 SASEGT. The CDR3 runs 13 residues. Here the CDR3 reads CASTSDSYYGYTF. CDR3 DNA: TGTGCCAGCACCTCGGACAGTTACTATGGCTACACCTTC.